The 27 T cell receptor beta chains in this list originate from one sample, sequenced in a study of graft-versus-host responses after intestinal transplantation. Profiled with immunoSEQ multiplex PCR; TCRdb holds only in-frame clones, not every one. The sample has approximately 88,000 clones, about 94% seen once; the top ten hold more than 0.15%. Antigens for these TCRs are unknown. The specimen was unstimulated CD4+ T cells sorted from spleen or lymph node cells, collected before transplant. These receptors were collected from a human donor who was the organ donor for an intestinal transplant.

The V call is TRBV27, the J call TRBJ1-3; D is possibly TRBD1 (5 bases). V was cut by 5 bases and J by 2 bases, with 16 bases left in between. Germline-derived CDR1 and CDR2 are MNHEY and SMNVEV (reference sequence). The CDR3 totals 16 residues. CDR3 coding DNA: TGTGCCAGCAGTCCCTCCCCGGGGGTGACTGGAAACACCATATATTTT. The encoded protein is CASSPSPGVTGNTIYF.

The chain combines TRBV2 with TRBJ1-5, with a tentative D call TRBD1 (5 bases). Germline V CDR1 and CDR2: SNHLY, FYNNEI. V dropped 1 base and J dropped 2 bases, with 9 bases sitting between them. The CDR3 is 15 residues long. The CDR3 DNA follows: TGTGCCAGCAGTGAAGAACGGGGGGGCAATCAGCCCCAGCATTTT. Translation: CASSEERGGNQPQHF.

The CDR3 nucleotides read TGTGCCAGTAGTATTATGGGTGCCGGGGACACTGAAGCTTTCTTT. Translating gives CASSIMGAGDTEAFF. The chain carries TRBV19 and TRBJ1-1; D is unclear. This CDR3 is built from 15 residues. V lost 3 bases and J 3 bases, leaving 14 bases between the germline ends. From germline, CDR1 is LNHDA and CDR2 SQIVND (reference sequence).

The rearrangement joins TRBV2 to TRBJ1-1; D not resolved. Germline V CDR1 and CDR2: SNHLY, FYNNEI. V dropped 10 bases and J dropped 1 base, with 13 bases sitting between them. This CDR3 is built from 13 residues. CDR3 residues: CATTLTGNTEAFF. The DNA of the CDR3 is TGTGCCACAACACTTACTGGGAACACTGAAGCTTTCTTT.

This chain joins TRBV2 and TRBJ1-4; D is unclear. In germline, CDR1 is SNHLY, CDR2 FYNNEI. CDR3 length: 14 residues. Trimming pared 7 bases from V and 6 bases from J, leaving 15 bases between. This CDR3 is CASTPAGPYEKLFF. The CDR3 DNA follows: TGTGCCAGCACCCCTGCAGGTCCCTATGAAAAACTGTTTTTT.

CDR3 nucleotide sequence: TGTGCCAGCAGCCCGGGACAGGGGGTCGGCGGGGAGCTGTTTTTT. The encoded protein is CASSPGQGVGGELFF. The chain employs TRBV14 and TRBJ2-2, with 11 bases identical to TRBD1. CDR3 length: 15 residues. V was pared by 4 bases and J by 7 bases, with 5 bases of the junction left unmatched. The germline gives CDR1 SGHDN, CDR2 FVKESK.

CDR3 sequence reads: CASSPLKETQYF. DNA for the CDR3: TGTGCCAGCTCACCATTGAAAGAGACCCAGTACTTC. V and J are TRBV18 and TRBJ2-5; no firm D call. The V gene lost 2 bases and the J gene lost 3 bases, with 4 bases spanning the gap. The CDR3 has 12 amino acids. Germline V lookup: CDR1 KGHSH, CDR2 LQKENI.

The CDR3 loop is CASRSTSGGKFTGELFF. The CDR3 DNA reads TGTGCCAGCAGATCGACTAGCGGGGGGAAGTTCACCGGGGAGCTGTTTTTT. V is TRBV5-8 and J is TRBJ2-2, with 13 bases fitting TRBD2. Germline values: CDR1 SGHTS, CDR2 YDEGEE. The CDR3 consists of 17 residues. With V trimmed by 5 bases and J by 4 bases, 8 bases remained unmatched.

As DNA, the CDR3 is TGTGCCAGCAGCTTGACGGGTCGAGGGGAAACTGAAGCTTTCTTT. Its translation: CASSLTGRGETEAFF. This chain connects TRBV5-4 to TRBJ1-1; a possible D gene is TRBD1 (5 bases). The V and J ends lost 1 base and 5 bases respectively, with 15 bases between them. Germline V CDR1 and CDR2: SGHNT, YYREEE (reference sequence). The CDR3 sequence is 15 residues long.

The chain recombines TRBV7-3 with TRBJ1-4; D is undetermined. The V gene lost 1 base and the J gene lost 5 bases, with 5 bases spanning the gap. Germline V gene lookup returns CDR1 SGHTA and CDR2 FQGTGA. This CDR3 contains 13 residues. CDR3 amino acids: CASSLNSNEKLFF. CDR3 bases: TGTGCCAGCAGCTTAAACTCGAATGAAAAACTGTTTTTT.

This chain links TRBV7-3 with TRBJ1-4; 8 bases align to TRBD1. J gave up 7 bases and V 2 bases, and 0 bases lay outside the gene matches. Per germline, CDR1 SGHTA and CDR2 FQGTGA. The CDR3 runs 13 residues. CDR3: CASSLGQGEKLFF. The CDR3 nucleotides read TGTGCCAGCAGCTTAGGACAGGGTGAAAAACTGTTTTTT.

The V and J genes are TRBV30 and TRBJ2-1; 11 positions match TRBD2. The V gene end was trimmed by 1 base and the J gene end by 15 bases; junction bases not matched to a gene: 5. The CDR3 runs 12 residues. Germline CDR1 reads GTSNPN; CDR2 reads SVGIG (reference sequence). The CDR3 is CAWSASGGKGFF. The DNA for the CDR3 is TGTGCCTGGAGTGCTAGCGGGGGGAAGGGGTTCTTC. Using reference TRBV30 and TRBJ2-1 for the parts outside the CDR3, the full variable domain is SQTIHQWPATLVQPVGSPLSLECTVEGTSNPNLYWYRQAAGRGLQLLFYSVGIGQISSEVPQNLSASRPQDRQFILSSKKLLLSDSGFYLCAWSASGGKGFFGPGTRLTVL.

The chain employs TRBV5-1 and TRBJ1-4, with D perhaps TRBD1 (6 bases). The CDR3 runs 18 residues. V lost 3 bases and J lost 5, with 23 bases in between. Germline values: CDR1 SGHRS, CDR2 YFSETQ. CDR3 sequence reads: CASSSGRFWTDTNEKLFF. The DNA for the CDR3 is TGCGCCAGCAGCTCTGGTCGGTTTTGGACAGATACGAATGAAAAACTGTTTTTT.

The J gene is TRBJ1-1, the V gene TRBV29-1; D unresolved. The CDR3 contains 12 residues. The germline V and J ends were trimmed by 6 bases and 0 bases, with 8 bases remaining between them. CDR1 and CDR2 from the germline V gene are SQVTM and ANQGSEA. The CDR3 coding sequence is TGCAGCGTGTCATTCATGAACACTGAAGCTTTCTTT. This sequence encodes CSVSFMNTEAFF.

The J gene is TRBJ2-7, the V gene TRBV5-6, with 7 bases matching TRBD1. V shed 1 base and J 6 bases; nucleotides not matched to a gene: 10. The germline gives CDR1 SGHDT, CDR2 YYEEEE. The CDR3 runs 15 residues. The CDR3 spells CASSLLTRQGSEQYF. The CDR3 bases are TGTGCCAGCAGCTTGCTTACGAGACAGGGATCCGAGCAGTACTTC.

The chain uses TRBV5-1 and TRBJ2-1, with D tentatively TRBD1 or TRBD2 (6 bases each). The CDR3 covers 16 residues. V shed 6 bases and J shed 3 bases, with 19 bases lying between them. Germline CDR1 and CDR2: SGHRS and YFSETQ. CDR3 in DNA: TGCGCCAGCATGGGGAGGACAGCCTTTAACTACAATGAGCAGTTCTTC. Translating it yields CASMGRTAFNYNEQFF.

This chain joins TRBV4-2 and TRBJ2-7; 9 bases align to TRBD1. Germline V gives CDR1 LGHNA, CDR2 YNFKEQ. This CDR3 is built from 16 residues. The trim removed 5 bases at V and 4 bases at J, leaving 12 bases unmatched. CDR3 protein: CASSLVGTGIEYEQYF. The CDR3 DNA reads TGTGCCAGCAGCTTGGTGGGGACAGGGATAGAGTACGAGCAGTACTTC.

The chain recombines TRBV11-2 with TRBJ1-1; 9 bases fit TRBD1. Looked up from germline, CDR1 is SGHAT and CDR2 is FQNNGV. The J segment lost 6 bases and the V segment lost 1 base, leaving 9 bases of the junction unmatched. CDR3 length: 16 residues. In DNA form, the CDR3 reads TGTGCCAGCAGCTTAGGAGGGACAGGGTTGCTAGCTGAAGCTTTCTTT. This sequence encodes CASSLGGTGLLAEAFF.

This chain links TRBV4-1 with TRBJ1-3, with no clear D. The ends were cut back, 4 bases at V and 0 bases at J, with 7 bases in the middle. The CDR3 has 14 amino acids. Germline V gene sequence: CDR1 MGHRA, CDR2 YSYEKL. CDR3 in DNA: TGCGCCAGCAGCCCCATGGGCTCTGGAAACACCATATATTTT. Its translation: CASSPMGSGNTIYF.

The genes are TRBV5-5 and TRBJ2-1; TRBD2 is a possible D gene (5 bases). The CDR3 runs 14 residues. V lost 8 bases to trimming and J lost 0 bases, with 12 bases between them. CDR1 is SGHKS, CDR2 YYEKEE, per germline (reference sequence). CDR3 sequence: CASVRAGSYNEQFF. CDR3 nucleotides: TGTGCCAGTGTCCGGGCGGGCTCCTACAATGAGCAGTTCTTC.

The chain combines TRBV28 with TRBJ1-3; D gene ambiguous. The CDR3 has 14 residues. The germline V and J ends were trimmed by 3 bases and 0 bases, with 6 bases remaining between them. In germline, CDR1 is MDHEN, CDR2 SYDVKM. In nucleotides, the CDR3 is TGTGCCAGCAGTTTCTGGGGCTCTGGAAACACCATATATTTT. Amino acid sequence: CASSFWGSGNTIYF.

The genes are TRBV9 and TRBJ2-3, with D possibly called TRBD1 or TRBD2 (5 bases each). Trimming removed 0 bases from V and 5 bases from J, with 10 bases in between. In germline, CDR1 is SGDLS, CDR2 YYNGEE. The CDR3 contains 14 residues. The DNA for the CDR3 is TGTGCCAGCAGCGTAGAAGGGACGTTAGATACGCAGTATTTT. Translating it yields CASSVEGTLDTQYF.

This clone appeared a single time. J is TRBJ1-1 and V is TRBV7-2, with D possibly matching TRBD1 (5 bases). The CDR3 extends over 16 amino acids. Germline CDR1 and CDR2: SGHTA and FQGNSA. V was pared by 1 base and J by 4 bases, with 16 bases between. CDR3 protein: CASSLEVYGGITEAFF. Written as DNA, the CDR3 is TGTGCCAGCAGCTTAGAGGTGTATGGGGGAATCACTGAAGCTTTCTTT.

J is TRBJ1-2 and V is TRBV27, with 7 nucleotides matching TRBD1. The length of the CDR3 is 13 residues. Unmatched junction bases numbered 8, after V lost 5 bases and J lost 8 bases. CDR1 is MNHEY and CDR2 is SMNVEV in the germline V gene (reference sequence). CDR3 residues: CASSVTGYRGYTF. The CDR3 DNA sequence: TGTGCCAGCAGTGTGACAGGGTATAGGGGCTACACCTTC.

The chain joins TRBV11-2 to TRBJ1-1, with a weak D call TRBD1 (5 bases). This CDR3 has 15 amino acids. V was cut by 0 bases and J by 4 bases, with 12 bases left in between. The germline CDR1 and CDR2 sequences are SGHAT and FQNNGV. The CDR3, as DNA: TGTGCCAGCAGCTTAGAGGGAGGGGTGGGCACTGAAGCTTTCTTT. As protein: CASSLEGGVGTEAFF. Based on the CDR3 plus reference TRBV11-2 and TRBJ1-1, the full variable domain is EAGVAQSPRYKIIEKRQSVAFWCNPISGHATLYWYQQILGQGPKLLIQFQNNGVVDDSQLPKDRFSAERLKGVDSTLKIQPAKLEDSAVYLCASSLEGGVGTEAFFGQGTRLTVV.

This clone is a singleton in its sample. CDR3 DNA: TGTGCCAGCAGCTCGGGACAGGGAGGAAACACCATATATTTT. Protein product: CASSSGQGGNTIYF. The rearrangement links TRBV11-3 to TRBJ1-3; 9 bases align to TRBD1. The germline V gene encodes CDR1 SGHNT and CDR2 YENEEA. This CDR3 region has 14 residues. With V trimmed by 4 bases and J by 4 bases, 2 bases remained unmatched.

The chain carries TRBV18 and TRBJ2-3; D gene ambiguous. The germline V and J ends were trimmed by 3 bases and 6 bases, with 22 bases remaining between them. Looked up from germline, CDR1 is KGHSH and CDR2 is LQKENI. The CDR3 runs 17 residues. CDR3 loop: CASSPFGVGLSSDTQYF. CDR3 bases: TGTGCCAGCTCACCCTTTGGTGTGGGATTGAGTTCGGATACGCAGTATTTT.